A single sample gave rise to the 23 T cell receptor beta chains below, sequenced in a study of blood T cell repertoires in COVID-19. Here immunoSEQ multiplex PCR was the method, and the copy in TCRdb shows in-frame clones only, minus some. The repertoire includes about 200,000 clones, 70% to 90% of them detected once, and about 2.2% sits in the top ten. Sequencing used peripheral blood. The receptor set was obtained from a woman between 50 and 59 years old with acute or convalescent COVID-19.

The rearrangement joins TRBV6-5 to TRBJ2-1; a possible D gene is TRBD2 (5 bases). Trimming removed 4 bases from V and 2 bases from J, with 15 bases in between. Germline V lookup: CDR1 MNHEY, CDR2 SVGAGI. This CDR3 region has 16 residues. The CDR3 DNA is TGTGCCAGCAGTTCGGTTTTAGCGCCAACCTACAATGAGCAGTTCTTC. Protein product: CASSSVLAPTYNEQFF.

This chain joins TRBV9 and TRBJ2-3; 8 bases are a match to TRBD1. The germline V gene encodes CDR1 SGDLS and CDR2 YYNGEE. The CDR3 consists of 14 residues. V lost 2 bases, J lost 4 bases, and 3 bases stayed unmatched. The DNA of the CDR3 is TGTGCCAGCAGCGTCAAGACAGGGGCAGATACGCAGTATTTT. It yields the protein CASSVKTGADTQYF.

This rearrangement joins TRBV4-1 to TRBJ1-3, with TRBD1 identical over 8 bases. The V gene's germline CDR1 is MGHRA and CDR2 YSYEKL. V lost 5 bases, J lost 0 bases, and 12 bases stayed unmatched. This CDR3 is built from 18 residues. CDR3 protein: CASSYGQGHPFSGNTIYF. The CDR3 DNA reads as TGCGCCAGCAGCTATGGACAGGGACACCCATTCTCTGGAAACACCATATATTTT.

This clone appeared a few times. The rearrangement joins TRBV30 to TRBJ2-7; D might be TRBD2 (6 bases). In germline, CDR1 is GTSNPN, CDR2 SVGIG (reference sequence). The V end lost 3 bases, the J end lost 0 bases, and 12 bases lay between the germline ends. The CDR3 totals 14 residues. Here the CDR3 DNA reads TGTGCCTGGAGGACTAGTCATCTCTCCTACGAGCAGTACTTC. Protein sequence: CAWRTSHLSYEQYF.

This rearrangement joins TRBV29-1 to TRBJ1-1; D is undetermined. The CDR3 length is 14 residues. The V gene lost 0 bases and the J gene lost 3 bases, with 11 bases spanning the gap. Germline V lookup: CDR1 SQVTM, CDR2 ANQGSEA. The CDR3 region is CSVEDFLGDTEAFF. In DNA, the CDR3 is TGCAGCGTTGAAGATTTCCTCGGGGACACTGAAGCTTTCTTT.

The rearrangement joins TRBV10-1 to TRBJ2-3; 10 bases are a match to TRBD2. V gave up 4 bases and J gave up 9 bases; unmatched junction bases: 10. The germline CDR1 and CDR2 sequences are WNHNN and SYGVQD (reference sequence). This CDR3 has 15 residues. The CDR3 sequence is CASSALAGDLWTQYF. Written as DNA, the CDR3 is TGCGCCAGCAGTGCTCTAGCGGGGGACCTGTGGACGCAGTATTTT.

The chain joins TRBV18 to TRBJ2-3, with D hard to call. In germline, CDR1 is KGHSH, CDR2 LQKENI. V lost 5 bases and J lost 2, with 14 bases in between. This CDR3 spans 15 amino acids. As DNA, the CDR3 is TGTGCCAGCTCAGGTCCTGGGCAGGACACAGATACGCAGTATTTT. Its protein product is CASSGPGQDTDTQYF.

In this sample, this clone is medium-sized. CDR3 in amino acids: CASSQGTSGRDTQYF. The CDR3 nucleotides are TGTGCCAGCAGCCAAGGGACTAGCGGGAGAGATACGCAGTATTTT. V is TRBV3-1 (or the pseudogene TRBV3-2) and J is TRBJ2-3; TRBD2 aligns across 13 bases. The germline gives CDR1 LGHDT, CDR2 YNNKEL (reference sequence). CDR3 length equals 15 residues. Unmatched junction bases numbered 0, after V lost 1 base and J lost 5 bases.

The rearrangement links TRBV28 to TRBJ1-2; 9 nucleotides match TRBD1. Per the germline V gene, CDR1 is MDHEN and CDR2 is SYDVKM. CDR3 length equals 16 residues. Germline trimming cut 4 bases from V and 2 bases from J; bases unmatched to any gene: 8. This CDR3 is CASSSPSGQGNYGYTF. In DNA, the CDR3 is TGTGCCAGCAGTTCTCCGTCGGGACAGGGAAACTATGGCTACACCTTC.

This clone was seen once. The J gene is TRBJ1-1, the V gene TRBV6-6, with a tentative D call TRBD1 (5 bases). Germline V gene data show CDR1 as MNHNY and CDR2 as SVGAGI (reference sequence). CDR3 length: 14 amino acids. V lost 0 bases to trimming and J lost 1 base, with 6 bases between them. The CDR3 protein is CASSYSGRNTEAFF. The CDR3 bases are TGTGCCAGCAGTTACTCGGGGCGGAACACTGAAGCTTTCTTT.

CDR3 loop: CASMLAGTVNSPLHF. CDR3 in DNA: TGTGCCAGTATGCTTGCCGGGACAGTCAATTCACCCCTCCACTTT. This chain connects TRBV19 to TRBJ1-6; TRBD1 matches 7 bases. V lost 7 bases and J lost 7; bases outside the gene matches: 10. CDR1 is LNHDA, CDR2 SQIVND, per germline (reference sequence). There are 15 residues in the CDR3.

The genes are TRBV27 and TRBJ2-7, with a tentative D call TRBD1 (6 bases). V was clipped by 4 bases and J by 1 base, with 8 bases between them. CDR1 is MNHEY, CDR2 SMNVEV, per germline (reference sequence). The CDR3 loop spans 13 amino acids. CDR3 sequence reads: CASSSTGSYEQYF. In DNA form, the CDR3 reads TGTGCCAGCAGTTCGACAGGTTCCTACGAGCAGTACTTC.

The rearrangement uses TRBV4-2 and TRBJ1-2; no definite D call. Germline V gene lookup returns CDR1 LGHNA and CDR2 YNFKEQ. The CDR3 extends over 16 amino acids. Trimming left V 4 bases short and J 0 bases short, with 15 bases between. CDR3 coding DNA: TGTGCCAGCAGCCGAGCCAGCACGACTACTAACTATGGCTACACCTTC. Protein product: CASSRASTTTNYGYTF.

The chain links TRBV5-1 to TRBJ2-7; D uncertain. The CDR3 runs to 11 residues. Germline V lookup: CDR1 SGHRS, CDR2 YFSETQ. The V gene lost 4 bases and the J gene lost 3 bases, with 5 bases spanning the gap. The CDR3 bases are TGCGCCAGCAGCCGTAACTACGAGCAGTACTTC. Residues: CASSRNYEQYF.

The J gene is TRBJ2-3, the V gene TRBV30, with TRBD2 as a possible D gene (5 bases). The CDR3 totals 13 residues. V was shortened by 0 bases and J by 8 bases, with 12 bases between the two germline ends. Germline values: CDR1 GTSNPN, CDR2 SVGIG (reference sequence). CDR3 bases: TGTGCCTGGAGTGTAGAGGTACGGGGTACGCAGTATTTT. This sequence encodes CAWSVEVRGTQYF.

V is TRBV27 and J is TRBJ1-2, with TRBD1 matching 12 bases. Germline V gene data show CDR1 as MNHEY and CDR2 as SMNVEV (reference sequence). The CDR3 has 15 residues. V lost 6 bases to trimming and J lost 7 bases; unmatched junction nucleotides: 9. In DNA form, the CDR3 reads TGTGCCAGCAGGCCCTCCGGGACAGGGGGCTTTGGCTACACCTTC. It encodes CASRPSGTGGFGYTF.

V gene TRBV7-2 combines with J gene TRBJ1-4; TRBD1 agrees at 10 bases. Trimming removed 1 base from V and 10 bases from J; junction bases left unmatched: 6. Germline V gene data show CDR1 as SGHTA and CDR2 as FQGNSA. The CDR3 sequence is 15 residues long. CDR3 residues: CASSLEGGQGGKLFF. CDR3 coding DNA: TGTGCCAGCAGCTTAGAGGGTGGACAGGGGGGAAAACTGTTTTTT. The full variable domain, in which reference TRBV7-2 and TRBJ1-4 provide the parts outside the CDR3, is GAGVSQSPSNKVTEKGKDVELRCDPISGHTALYWYRQSLGQGLEFLIYFQGNSAPDKSGLPSDRFSAERTGGSVSTLTIQRTQQEDSAVYLCASSLEGGQGGKLFFGSGTQLSVL.

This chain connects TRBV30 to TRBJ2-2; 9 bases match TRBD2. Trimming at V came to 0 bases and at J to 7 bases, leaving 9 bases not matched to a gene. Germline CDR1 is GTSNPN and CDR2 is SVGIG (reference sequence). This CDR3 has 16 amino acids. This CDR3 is CAWSVGSGGFVGELFF. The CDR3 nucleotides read TGTGCCTGGAGTGTAGGAAGCGGGGGGTTCGTCGGGGAGCTGTTTTTT.

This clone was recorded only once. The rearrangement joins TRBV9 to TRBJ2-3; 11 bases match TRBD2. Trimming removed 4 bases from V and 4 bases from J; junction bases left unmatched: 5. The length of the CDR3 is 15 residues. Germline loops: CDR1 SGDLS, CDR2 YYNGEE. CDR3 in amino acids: CASSPIAGGSDTQYF. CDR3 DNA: TGTGCCAGCAGCCCGATAGCGGGAGGGTCAGATACGCAGTATTTT.

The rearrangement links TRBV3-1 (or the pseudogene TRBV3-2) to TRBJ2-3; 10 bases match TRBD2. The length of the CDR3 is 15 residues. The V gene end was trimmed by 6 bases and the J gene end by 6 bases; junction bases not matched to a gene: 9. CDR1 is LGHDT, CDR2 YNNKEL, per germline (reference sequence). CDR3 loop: CASSLSGGGWDTQYF. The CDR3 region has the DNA TGTGCCAGCAGTCTCAGCGGGGGGGGCTGGGATACGCAGTATTTT.

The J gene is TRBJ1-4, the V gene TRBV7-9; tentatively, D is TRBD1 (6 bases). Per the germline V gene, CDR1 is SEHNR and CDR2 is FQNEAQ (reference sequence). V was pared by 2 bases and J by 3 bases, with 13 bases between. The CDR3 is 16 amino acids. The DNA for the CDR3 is TGTGCCAGCAGCTTAAACAGGGTCCGCGCTAATGAAAAACTGTTTTTT. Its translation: CASSLNRVRANEKLFF.

CDR3 sequence (DNA): TGTGCCAGTAGTATAGCGGGAGGGCCCCAAGAGACCCAGTACTTC. Amino acid sequence: CASSIAGGPQETQYF. The V and J genes are TRBV19 and TRBJ2-5; 8 positions agree with TRBD2. The germline V gene encodes CDR1 LNHDA and CDR2 SQIVND (reference sequence). The CDR3 covers 15 residues. The junction had 2 bases not matched to a gene; V was cut back by 1 base and J by 1 base. Supplemented by reference TRBV19 and TRBJ2-5, the full variable domain reads DGGITQSPKYLFRKEGQNVTLSCEQNLNHDAMYWYRQDPGQGLRLIYYSQIVNDFQKGDIAEGYSVSREKKESFPLTVTSAQKNPTAFYLCASSIAGGPQETQYFGPGTRLLVL.

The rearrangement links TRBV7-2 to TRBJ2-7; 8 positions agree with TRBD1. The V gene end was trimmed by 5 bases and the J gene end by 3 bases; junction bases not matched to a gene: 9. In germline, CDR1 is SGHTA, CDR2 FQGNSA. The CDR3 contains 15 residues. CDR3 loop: CASSPDRGGFYEQYF. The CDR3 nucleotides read TGTGCCAGCAGCCCCGACAGGGGCGGTTTCTACGAGCAGTACTTC. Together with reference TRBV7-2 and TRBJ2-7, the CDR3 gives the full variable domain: GAGVSQSPSNKVTEKGKDVELRCDPISGHTALYWYRQSLGQGLEFLIYFQGNSAPDKSGLPSDRFSAERTGGSVSTLTIQRTQQEDSAVYLCASSPDRGGFYEQYFGPGTRLTVT.